These T cell receptor beta chains were read from a single sample in a study of blood T cell repertoires in COVID-19. TCRdb's copy holds only in-frame clones and misses some; the assay was immunoSEQ multiplex PCR. The data contain about 220,000 clones, 86% of them seen just once; the ten biggest clones take up about 4%. The sample comprised PBMCs or T cells enriched from blood (not recorded which). The receptors stem from a woman aged 40 to 55 with acute COVID-19. CDR3s include the opening cysteine and the closing phenylalanine or tryptophan. D genes are given only for firm matches. Clone size is shown for a subset of rows, as once, few, many or a class of expanded clone.

J: TRBJ1-2; D: TRBD1; V: TRBV28; size: NA; CDR3: CASSDRTGEIRDGYTF; DNA: TGTGCCAGCAGTGACCGGACAGGGGAGATTCGTGATGGCTACACCTTC
J: TRBJ1-6; D: TRBD1; V: TRBV5-1; size: NA; CDR3: CASSSQGANSPLHF; DNA: TGCGCCAGCAGCTCACAGGGGGCTAATTCACCCCTCCACTTT
J: TRBJ2-7; D: TRBD1; V: TRBV5-1; size: NA; CDR3: CASGTGGREQYF; DNA: TGCGCCAGCGGGACAGGGGGTCGGGAGCAGTACTTC
J: TRBJ1-1; D: TRBD1; V: TRBV18; size: NA; CDR3: CASLDRANTEAFF; DNA: TGTGCCAGCCTCGACAGGGCGAACACTGAAGCTTTCTTT
J: TRBJ1-2; D: TRBD1; V: TRBV4-1; size: NA; CDR3: CASSQGTGENYGYTF; DNA: TGCGCCAGCAGCCAAGGTACAGGGGAAAACTATGGCTACACCTTC
J: TRBJ1-1; D: NA; V: TRBV11-3; size: NA; CDR3: CASSQTENTEAFF; DNA: TGTGCCAGCAGCCAGACTGAGAACACTGAAGCTTTCTTT
J: TRBJ2-4; D: TRBD2; V: TRBV7-9; size: NA; CDR3: CASSSVKDSGGAQNIQYF; DNA: TGTGCCAGCAGCTCCGTGAAAGATAGCGGGGGGGCCCAAAACATTCAGTACTTC
J: TRBJ2-6; D: NA; V: TRBV7-9; size: NA; CDR3: CASSLNTGSGANVLTF; DNA: TGTGCCAGCAGCTTGAATACAGGCTCTGGGGCCAACGTCCTGACTTTC
J: TRBJ2-5; D: TRBD2; V: TRBV9; size: once; CDR3: CASSVGLAGGSEETQYF; DNA: TGTGCCAGCAGCGTAGGACTAGCGGGGGGGTCTGAAGAGACCCAGTACTTC
J: TRBJ2-1; D: NA; V: TRBV5-1; size: NA; CDR3: CASSLTVANEQFF; DNA: TGCGCCAGCAGCTTAACAGTTGCCAATGAGCAGTTCTTC
J: TRBJ2-3; D: TRBD2; V: TRBV5-1; size: NA; CDR3: CASSLYGTNPDTQYF; DNA: TGCGCCAGCAGCTTGTACGGGACTAATCCAGATACGCAGTATTTT
J: TRBJ2-1; D: NA; V: TRBV5-5; size: NA; CDR3: CASSPSPSSYNEQFF; DNA: TGTGCCAGCAGCCCCTCCCCGAGCTCCTACAATGAGCAGTTCTTC
J: TRBJ2-3; D: NA; V: TRBV19; size: NA; CDR3: CASSIAGTDTQYF; DNA: TGTGCCAGTAGTATAGCGGGCACAGATACGCAGTATTTT
J: TRBJ2-3; D: TRBD2; V: TRBV2; size: NA; CDR3: CASSERLATDTQYF; DNA: TGTGCCAGCAGTGAGCGACTAGCGACAGATACGCAGTATTTT
J: TRBJ1-1; D: NA; V: TRBV6-6; size: NA; CDR3: CASSYSIGVNTEAFF; DNA: TGTGCCAGCAGTTACTCGATAGGGGTGAACACTGAAGCTTTCTTT
J: TRBJ2-1; D: NA; V: TRBV27; size: once; CDR3: CASTQVGSYNEQFF; DNA: TGTGCCAGCACCCAGGTGGGCTCCTACAATGAGCAGTTCTTC
J: TRBJ2-1; D: TRBD2; V: TRBV12-5; size: NA; CDR3: CASGRGGSAYNEQFF; DNA: TGTGCTAGTGGCCGGGGGGGCTCTGCCTACAATGAGCAGTTCTTC
J: TRBJ1-5; D: TRBD1; V: TRBV6-5; size: NA; CDR3: CATVTGESNQPQHF; DNA: TGTGCCACCGTGACAGGGGAGAGCAATCAGCCCCAGCATTTT
J: TRBJ2-5; D: TRBD1; V: TRBV9; size: NA; CDR3: CASSVGTGGLETQYF; DNA: TGTGCCAGCAGCGTCGGGACAGGGGGTTTAGAGACCCAGTACTTC
J: TRBJ2-3; D: TRBD2; V: TRBV19; size: NA; CDR3: CASKRDLGTSGGGGTDTQYF; DNA: TGTGCCAGTAAGCGCGACCTAGGGACTAGCGGGGGGGGCGGCACAGATACGCAGTATTTT
J: TRBJ2-3; D: NA; V: TRBV3-1/TRBV3-2; size: many; CDR3: CASSQRRETQYF; DNA: TGTGCCAGCAGCCAAAGGCGGGAAACGCAGTATTTT
J: TRBJ1-1; D: TRBD1; V: TRBV7-8; size: NA; CDR3: CASSSPRDRGLDTEAFF; DNA: TGTGCCAGCAGTTCCCCCCGGGACAGGGGATTGGACACTGAAGCTTTCTTT
J: TRBJ1-2; D: TRBD1; V: TRBV19; size: once; CDR3: CASLQGARGYTF; DNA: TGTGCCAGTTTACAGGGGGCGCGGGGCTACACCTTC
J: TRBJ1-1; D: NA; V: TRBV7-9; size: NA; CDR3: CASSLASLGIGREKAFF; DNA: TGTGCCAGCAGCTTAGCGTCCCTCGGGATCGGGCGGGAGAAAGCTTTCTTT
J: TRBJ1-2; D: NA; V: TRBV20-1; size: NA; CDR3: CSHGGYYGYTF; DNA: TGCAGTCATGGGGGGTACTATGGCTACACCTTC
J: TRBJ2-1; D: TRBD1; V: TRBV28; size: NA; CDR3: CASSLIRQGVVYNEQFF; DNA: TGTGCCAGCAGTTTAATTCGGCAGGGGGTAGTCTACAATGAGCAGTTCTTC
J: TRBJ1-2; D: NA; V: TRBV5-1; size: NA; CDR3: CASSGQFGYTF; DNA: TGCGCCAGCAGCGGACAGTTCGGCTACACCTTC
J: TRBJ1-2; D: NA; V: TRBV3-1/TRBV3-2; size: NA; CDR3: CASSQIGGGYTF; DNA: TGTGCCAGCAGCCAAATTGGGGGCGGCTACACCTTC
J: TRBJ2-1; D: NA; V: TRBV10-1; size: NA; CDR3: CASSGGRNEQFF; DNA: TGCGCCAGCAGTGGCGGTAGAAATGAGCAGTTCTTC
J: TRBJ2-3; D: NA; V: TRBV9; size: NA; CDR3: CASSVGDQGADTQYF; DNA: TGTGCCAGCAGCGTAGGAGACCAAGGGGCAGATACGCAGTATTTT
J: TRBJ1-1; D: NA; V: TRBV6-5; size: NA; CDR3: CASSYGGRRGTEAFF; DNA: TGTGCCAGCAGTTATGGGGGAAGGAGGGGAACTGAAGCTTTCTTT
J: TRBJ1-3; D: NA; V: TRBV10-3; size: NA; CDR3: CAISELREGVRGNTIYF; DNA: TGTGCCATCAGTGAGCTCCGGGAGGGTGTGAGGGGAAACACCATATATTTT
J: TRBJ1-1; D: NA; V: TRBV5-1; size: NA; CDR3: CASSLITRRQDTEAFF; DNA: TGCGCCAGCAGCTTAATAACCCGAAGGCAGGACACTGAAGCTTTCTTT
J: TRBJ1-1; D: NA; V: TRBV27; size: NA; CDR3: CASSPSFGGAPLAFF; DNA: TGTGCCAGCAGTCCCTCTTTTGGCGGCGCGCCTTTGGCTTTCTTT
J: TRBJ2-1; D: NA; V: TRBV27; size: NA; CDR3: CATLGQLGGDEQFF; DNA: TGTGCCACCTTGGGACAGCTCGGGGGGGATGAGCAGTTCTTC
J: TRBJ2-6; D: NA; V: TRBV9; size: NA; CDR3: CASSVAGDSGANVLTF; DNA: TGTGCCAGCAGCGTAGCCGGGGACTCTGGGGCCAACGTCCTGACTTTC
J: TRBJ2-7; D: NA; V: TRBV5-1; size: NA; CDR3: CASSFSSGSSYEQYF; DNA: TGCGCCAGCAGCTTTAGTAGCGGTTCCTCCTACGAGCAGTACTTC
J: TRBJ1-6; D: TRBD1; V: TRBV2; size: NA; CDR3: CASRGGTGINSPLHF; DNA: TGTGCCAGCAGGGGGGGGACAGGGATTAATTCACCCCTCCACTTT
J: TRBJ2-1; D: NA; V: TRBV5-1; size: once; CDR3: CASSLGGQNNEQFF; DNA: TGCGCCAGCAGCTTGGGGGGCCAAAACAATGAGCAGTTCTTC
J: TRBJ1-2; D: NA; V: TRBV29-1; size: NA; CDR3: CSVETGNYGYTF; DNA: TGCAGCGTTGAGACAGGAAACTATGGCTACACCTTC
J: TRBJ1-1; D: NA; V: TRBV9; size: NA; CDR3: CASSPVMGGSTEAFF; DNA: TGTGCCAGCAGCCCAGTCATGGGGGGTAGCACTGAAGCTTTCTTT
J: TRBJ1-5; D: NA; V: TRBV10-1; size: NA; CDR3: CASSEGGGGQPQHF; DNA: TGCGCCAGCAGTGAGGGTGGTGGGGGCCAGCCCCAGCATTTT
J: TRBJ1-2; D: NA; V: TRBV7-9; size: NA; CDR3: CASSPSGGEKYGYTF; DNA: TGTGCCAGCAGCCCGTCGGGGGGAGAGAAGTATGGCTACACCTTC
J: TRBJ2-1; D: TRBD2; V: TRBV19; size: NA; CDR3: CASSRTSGGNYNEQFF; DNA: TGTGCCAGTAGTAGGACTAGCGGGGGTAACTACAATGAGCAGTTCTTC
J: TRBJ1-3; D: TRBD1; V: TRBV3-1/TRBV3-2; size: NA; CDR3: CASSQLTGTGSGNTIYF; DNA: TGTGCCAGCAGCCAACTCACCGGGACAGGCTCTGGAAACACCATATATTTT
J: TRBJ1-1; D: TRBD1; V: TRBV19; size: NA; CDR3: CASRGLMGDRGRGTEAFF; DNA: TGTGCCAGCCGAGGCCTAATGGGGGACAGGGGGCGGGGTACTGAAGCTTTCTTT
J: TRBJ1-2; D: NA; V: TRBV2; size: NA; CDR3: CAREGRRETDYGYTF; DNA: TGTGCCAGGGAGGGGCGCAGGGAAACGGACTATGGCTACACCTTC
J: TRBJ2-7; D: NA; V: TRBV3-1/TRBV3-2; size: NA; CDR3: CASSSPWRGRYEQYF; DNA: TGTGCCAGCAGTTCCCCGTGGAGGGGGCGGTACGAGCAGTACTTC
J: TRBJ2-5; D: TRBD1; V: TRBV6-5; size: NA; CDR3: CASSTKPLDRQTQYF; DNA: TGTGCCAGCAGTACGAAACCCCTGGACAGGCAGACCCAGTACTTC
J: TRBJ1-3; D: NA; V: TRBV6-5; size: NA; CDR3: CASIRTTSGNTIYF; DNA: TGTGCCAGCATCAGGACAACCTCTGGAAACACCATATATTTT
J: TRBJ1-2; D: NA; V: TRBV9; size: NA; CDR3: CASSVEGWGLEGYTF; DNA: TGTGCCAGCAGCGTAGAAGGGTGGGGGCTGGAAGGCTACACCTTC
J: TRBJ2-3; D: NA; V: TRBV4-2; size: NA; CDR3: CASSHDPFSGNTDTQYF; DNA: TGTGCCAGCAGCCACGACCCTTTTAGCGGAAACACAGATACGCAGTATTTT
J: TRBJ2-7; D: NA; V: TRBV6-1; size: NA; CDR3: CASSEGASLFSYEQYF; DNA: TGTGCCAGCAGTGAAGGGGCCAGCCTCTTCTCCTACGAGCAGTACTTC
J: TRBJ1-1; D: NA; V: TRBV7-8; size: NA; CDR3: CASSLALGQNTEAFF; DNA: TGTGCCAGCAGCTTAGCGCTAGGACAGAACACTGAAGCTTTCTTT
J: TRBJ1-6; D: TRBD1; V: TRBV7-8; size: once; CDR3: CASSLATGGIQPLHF; DNA: TGTGCCAGCAGCTTAGCAACAGGGGGAATTCAGCCCCTCCACTTT
J: TRBJ2-1; D: TRBD2; V: TRBV3-1/TRBV3-2; size: NA; CDR3: CASSHQTSGAYNEQFF; DNA: TGTGCCAGCAGCCACCAGACTAGCGGGGCTTACAATGAGCAGTTCTTC
J: TRBJ1-4; D: NA; V: TRBV5-1; size: NA; CDR3: CASSLTTTNEKLFF; DNA: TGCGCCAGCAGTTTGACAACAACTAATGAAAAACTGTTTTTT